The 14 T cell receptor beta chains below come from one sample, sequenced in a study of control samples from healthy donors and cancer patients. Generated by immunoSEQ multiplex PCR, the TCRdb table keeps only in-frame clones and is missing some. The sample contains roughly 150,000 clones, 88% of which appear only once. The sequenced sample consisted of blood. These receptors were collected from a young man in good health.

V gene TRBV25-1 combines with J gene TRBJ2-1; 10 bases align to TRBD1. Germline CDR1 MGHDK, CDR2 SYGVNS. Trimming cost V 6 bases and J 3 bases; bases outside gene matches: 8. CDR3 size: 16 residues. The CDR3 nucleotides read TGTGCCAGCAGCCCGACAGGGGGCGCTGTCTACAATGAGCAGTTCTTC. Translated, it gives CASSPTGGAVYNEQFF.

The chain has TRBV9 and TRBJ1-1, with 9 bases fitting TRBD1. The CDR3 contains 15 residues. Germline V CDR1 and CDR2: SGDLS, YYNGEE. The ends lost 4 bases at V and 1 base at J; junction bases unmatched: 5. CDR3 protein: CASSLQGAPNTEAFF. The CDR3 region has the DNA TGTGCCAGCAGCTTACAGGGGGCTCCGAACACTGAAGCTTTCTTT.

This clone showed up just a few times. This rearrangement joins TRBV7-3 to TRBJ1-6; D perhaps matches TRBD1 (5 bases). Between the trimmed V and J ends, which lost 2 bases and 7 bases, there was a span of 12 bases. This CDR3 is 15 amino acids long. CDR1 SGHTA and CDR2 FQGTGA come from the germline V gene. The CDR3 loop reads CASSLSRDRNSPLHF. The CDR3 coding sequence is TGTGCCAGCAGCTTATCGCGGGACCGCAATTCACCCCTCCACTTT. The full variable domain, completed using reference TRBV7-3 and TRBJ1-6, is GAGVSQTPSNKVTEKGKYVELRCDPISGHTALYWYRQSLGQGPEFLIYFQGTGAADDSGLPNDRFFAVRPEGSVSTLKIQRTERGDSAVYLCASSLSRDRNSPLHFGNGTRLTVT.

V usage is TRBV2 and J usage is TRBJ2-1, with D possibly matching TRBD1 (5 bases). From germline, CDR1 is SNHLY and CDR2 FYNNEI. Deletions cut 8 bases from V and 9 bases from J, with 17 bases between. This CDR3 has 13 amino acids. The CDR3 sequence is CASGQDTHGEQFF. As DNA, the CDR3 is TGTGCCAGCGGCCAGGACACCCATGGTGAGCAGTTCTTC.

Points on this clone: Other DNA sequences in this sample translate to the same CDR3. This sequence joins TRBV18 and TRBJ2-3; D gene uncertain. The CDR3 length is 13 residues. Trimming took off 0 bases at V and 3 bases at J, with 4 bases between the two ends. In germline, CDR1 is KGHSH, CDR2 LQKENI. CDR3 in amino acids: CASSPPSTDTQYF. The CDR3 DNA reads as TGTGCCAGCTCACCACCGTCGACAGATACGCAGTATTTT.

This sequence joins TRBV5-1 and TRBJ2-5; TRBD2 matches at 12 bases. The CDR3 contains 17 residues. Germline-derived CDR1 and CDR2 are SGHRS and YFSETQ. Trimming took 0 bases from V and 5 from J; bases not matched to a gene: 8. The CDR3 nucleotides are TGCGCCAGCAGCTTGGAGGCTAGCGGGGGGGCTGGGGAGACCCAGTACTTC. Its protein is CASSLEASGGAGETQYF.

The V call is TRBV29-1, the J call TRBJ2-7, with 8 bases that match TRBD1. V was clipped by 5 bases and J by 3 bases; unmatched bases: 6. CDR1 is SQVTM, CDR2 ANQGSEA, per germline. CDR3 length equals 13 residues. CDR3 DNA sequence: TGCAGCGTTTCTGGGACAGGAGACTACGAGCAGTACTTC. This encodes CSVSGTGDYEQYF.

CDR3 sequence reads: CASSHALGGTTFNSPLHF. The DNA for the CDR3 is TGCGCCAGCAGCCACGCGTTAGGGGGTACTACTTTTAATTCACCCCTCCACTTT. The chain employs TRBV4-3 and TRBJ1-6, with D maybe TRBD1 (6 bases). The CDR3 sequence is 18 residues long. The germline V and J ends were trimmed by 3 bases and 6 bases, with 21 bases remaining between them. Germline V gene data show CDR1 as LGHNA and CDR2 as YSLEER.

The rearrangement joins TRBV5-3 to TRBJ2-7; D unclear. TRBV5-3 is an open reading frame whose function is uncertain. The CDR3 covers 16 residues. The germline V and J ends were trimmed by 4 bases and 5 bases, with 22 bases remaining between them. The CDR3 sequence: CARSNLKRDTLNEQYF. CDR3 coding DNA: TGTGCCAGAAGCAACCTTAAAAGAGACACTCTGAACGAGCAGTACTTC.

The chain recombines TRBV4-2 with TRBJ2-1; 8 bases agree with TRBD2. This CDR3 has 19 residues. Trimming at V came to 3 bases and at J to 0 bases, leaving 13 bases not matched to a gene. Germline values: CDR1 LGHNA, CDR2 YNFKEQ. This CDR3 is CASSQGSRGEESSYNEQFF. The CDR3 nucleotides are TGTGCCAGCAGCCAGGGGTCGCGGGGGGAAGAGAGCTCCTACAATGAGCAGTTCTTC.

This clone was seen only a few times. V usage is TRBV19 and J usage is TRBJ1-2; no reliable D call. The germline V gene encodes CDR1 LNHDA and CDR2 SQIVND (reference sequence). The V end lost 5 bases, the J end lost 3 bases, and 16 bases lay between the germline ends. This CDR3 contains 15 residues. Here the CDR3 DNA reads TGTGCCAGTAGTCCTACGGGTCATCGGGACTATGGCTACACCTTC. Its protein is CASSPTGHRDYGYTF.

CDR3 sequence reads: CASSALGGQDTEAFF. CDR3 nucleotides: TGCGCCAGCAGCGCCCTTGGAGGGCAGGACACTGAAGCTTTCTTT. This chain connects TRBV5-1 to TRBJ1-1, with no clear D. The V gene lost 4 bases and the J gene lost 3 bases, with 16 bases spanning the gap. The CDR3 is 15 amino acids. Germline V gene data show CDR1 as SGHRS and CDR2 as YFSETQ.

Here the CDR3 DNA reads TGTGCCAGCAGTTTTCGGGGACAGGGGTCTTCACCCCTCCACTTT. It translates to CASSFRGQGSSPLHF. This chain links TRBV28 with TRBJ1-6; 10 nucleotides match TRBD1. The CDR3 sequence is 15 residues long. Germline-derived CDR1 and CDR2 are MDHEN and SYDVKM. Trimming took 3 bases from V and 9 from J; bases not matched to a gene: 5. Based on the CDR3 plus reference TRBV28 and TRBJ1-6, the full variable domain is DVKVTQSSRYLVKRTGEKVFLECVQDMDHENMFWYRQDPGLGLRLIYFSYDVKMKEKGDIPEGYSVSREKKERFSLILESASTNQTSMYLCASSFRGQGSSPLHFGNGTRLTVT.

V gene TRBV5-8 combines with J gene TRBJ2-3; 9 bases map to TRBD1. V lost 3 bases and J lost 1; bases outside the gene matches: 12. Germline V gene lookup returns CDR1 SGHTS and CDR2 YDEGEE. The CDR3 covers 18 residues. CDR3 sequence: CASSSTFTGGLGTDTQYF. The CDR3 DNA follows: TGTGCCAGCAGCTCCACCTTTACAGGGGGCCTAGGCACAGATACGCAGTATTTT.